This T cell receptor (beta chain) stems from a study of blood T cell repertoires in COVID-19. Study-wide background: The study drew acute and convalescent COVID-19 samples from the United States, Italy and Spain.

CDR1 is MDHEN, CDR2 SYDVKM, per germline. This CDR3 comprises 15 residues. J was trimmed by 7 bases and V by 5 bases; bases with no gene match: 3. Profiled with immunoSEQ multiplex PCR; TCRdb holds only in-frame clones, not every one. Of about 82,000 clones in the sample, 80% are singletons; the top ten hold about 12%. Sequencing input: peripheral blood. The chain joins TRBV28 to TRBJ2-1, with 15 nucleotides matching TRBD2. The TCR originated in a woman between 40 and 50 years old with active or convalescent COVID-19. Here the CDR3 reads CASSRGTSGRNEQFF. CDR3 nucleotide sequence: TGTGCCAGCAGTCGCGGGACTAGCGGGAGGAATGAGCAGTTCTTC.